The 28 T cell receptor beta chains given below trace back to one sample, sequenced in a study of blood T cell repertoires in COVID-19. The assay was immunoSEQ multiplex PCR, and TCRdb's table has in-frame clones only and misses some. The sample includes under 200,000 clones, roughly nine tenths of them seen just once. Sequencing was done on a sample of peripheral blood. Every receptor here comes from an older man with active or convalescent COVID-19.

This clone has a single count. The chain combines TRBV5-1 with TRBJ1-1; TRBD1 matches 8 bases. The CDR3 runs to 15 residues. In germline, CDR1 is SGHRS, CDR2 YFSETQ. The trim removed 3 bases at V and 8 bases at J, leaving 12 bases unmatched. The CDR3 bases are TGCGCCAGCAGCTCTGGACAGGGCCGACAACCAGAAGCTTTCTTT. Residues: CASSSGQGRQPEAFF.

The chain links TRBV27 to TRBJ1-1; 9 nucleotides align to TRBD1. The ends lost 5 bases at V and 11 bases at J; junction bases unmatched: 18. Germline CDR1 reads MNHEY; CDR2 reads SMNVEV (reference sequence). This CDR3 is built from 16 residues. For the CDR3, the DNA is TGTGCCAGCAGTCGCGGACAGGGGTTACTATCCATTGGGGCTTTCTTT. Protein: CASSRGQGLLSIGAFF.

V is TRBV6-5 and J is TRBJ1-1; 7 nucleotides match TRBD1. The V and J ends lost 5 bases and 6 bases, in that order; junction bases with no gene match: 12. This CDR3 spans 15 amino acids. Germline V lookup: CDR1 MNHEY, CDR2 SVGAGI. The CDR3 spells CASSKRQGRGAEAFF. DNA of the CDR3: TGTGCCAGCAGTAAGCGACAGGGCCGAGGGGCTGAAGCTTTCTTT.

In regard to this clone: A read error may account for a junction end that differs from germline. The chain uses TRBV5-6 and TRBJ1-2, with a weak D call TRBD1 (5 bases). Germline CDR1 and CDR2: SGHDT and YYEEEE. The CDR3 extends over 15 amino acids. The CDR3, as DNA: TGTGCCAGCAACTTGGGGGACGCGGGGCTGAATGGCTACACCTTC. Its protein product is CASNLGDAGLNGYTF.

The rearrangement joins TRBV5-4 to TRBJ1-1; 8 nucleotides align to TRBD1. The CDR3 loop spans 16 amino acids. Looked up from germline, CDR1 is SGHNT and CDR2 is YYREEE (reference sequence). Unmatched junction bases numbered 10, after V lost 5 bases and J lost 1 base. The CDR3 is CASRPPSGTGNTEAFF. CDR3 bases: TGTGCCAGCAGACCTCCCTCCGGGACAGGGAACACTGAAGCTTTCTTT.

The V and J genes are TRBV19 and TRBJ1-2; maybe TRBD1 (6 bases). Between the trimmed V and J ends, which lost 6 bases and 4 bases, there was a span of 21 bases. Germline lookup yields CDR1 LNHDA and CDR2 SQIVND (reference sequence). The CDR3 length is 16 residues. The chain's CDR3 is CASRGRDRPIGYGYTF. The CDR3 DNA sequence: TGTGCCAGTAGGGGAAGAGACAGGCCGATTGGCTATGGCTACACCTTC.

The CDR3 protein is CASSDRGEAPYNEQFF. The CDR3 DNA follows: TGTGCCAGCAGCGATCGCGGAGAGGCCCCCTACAATGAGCAGTTCTTC. The chain has TRBV5-4 and TRBJ2-1; no firm D call. The CDR3 length is 16 residues. Germline CDR1 reads SGHNT; CDR2 reads YYREEE (reference sequence). Trimming cost V 4 bases and J 2 bases, with 16 bases left between them. Supplemented by reference TRBV5-4 and TRBJ2-1, the full variable domain reads ETGVTQSPTHLIKTRGQQVTLRCSSQSGHNTVSWYQQALGQGPQFIFQYYREEENGRGNFPPRFSGLQFPNYSSELNVNALELDDSALYLCASSDRGEAPYNEQFFGPGTRLTVL.

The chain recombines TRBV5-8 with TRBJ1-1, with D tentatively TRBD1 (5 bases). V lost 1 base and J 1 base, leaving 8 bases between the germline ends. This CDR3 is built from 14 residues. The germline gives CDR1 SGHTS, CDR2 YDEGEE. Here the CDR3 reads CASSLYGQNTEAFF. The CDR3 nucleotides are TGTGCCAGCAGCTTGTACGGACAGAACACTGAAGCTTTCTTT.

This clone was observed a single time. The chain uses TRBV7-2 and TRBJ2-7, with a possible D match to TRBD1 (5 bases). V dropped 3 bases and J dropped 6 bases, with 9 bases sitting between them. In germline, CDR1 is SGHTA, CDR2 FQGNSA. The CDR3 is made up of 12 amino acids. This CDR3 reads CASSFLTGEQYF. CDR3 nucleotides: TGTGCCAGCAGCTTCCTCACAGGCGAGCAGTACTTC.

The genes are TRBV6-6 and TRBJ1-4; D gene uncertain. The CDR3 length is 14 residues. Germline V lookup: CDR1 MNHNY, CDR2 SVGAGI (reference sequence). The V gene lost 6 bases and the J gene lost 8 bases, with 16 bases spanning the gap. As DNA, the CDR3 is TGTGCCAGCAGAACACCCGGGAACCGAGAAAAACTGTTTTTT. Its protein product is CASRTPGNREKLFF.

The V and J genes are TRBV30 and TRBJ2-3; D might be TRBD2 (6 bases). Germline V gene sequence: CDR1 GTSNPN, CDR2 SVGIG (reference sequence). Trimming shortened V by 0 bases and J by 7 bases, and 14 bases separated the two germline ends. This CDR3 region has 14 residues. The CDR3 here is CAWSVSSGLNTQYF. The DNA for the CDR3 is TGTGCCTGGAGTGTATCCAGCGGGCTAAATACGCAGTATTTT.

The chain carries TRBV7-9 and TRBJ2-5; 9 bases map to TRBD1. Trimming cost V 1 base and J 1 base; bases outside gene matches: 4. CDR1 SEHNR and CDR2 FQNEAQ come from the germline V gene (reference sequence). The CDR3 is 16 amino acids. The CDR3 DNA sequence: TGTGCCAGCAGCTTAGGGGGACAGGGAGCCCAAGAGACCCAGTACTTC. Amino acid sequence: CASSLGGQGAQETQYF.

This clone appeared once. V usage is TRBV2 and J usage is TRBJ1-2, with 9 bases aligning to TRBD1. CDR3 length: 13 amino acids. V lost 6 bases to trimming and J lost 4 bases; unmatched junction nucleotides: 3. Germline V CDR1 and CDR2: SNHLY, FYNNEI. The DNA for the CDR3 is TGTGCCAGCAGACAGGGGGCTGGCTATGGCTACACCTTC. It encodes CASRQGAGYGYTF.

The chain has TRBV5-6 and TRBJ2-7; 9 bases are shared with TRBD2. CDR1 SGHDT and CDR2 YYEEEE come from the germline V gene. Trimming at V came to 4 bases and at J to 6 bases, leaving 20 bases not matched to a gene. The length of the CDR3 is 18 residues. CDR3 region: CASSPQGLAGVGFGEQYF. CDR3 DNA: TGTGCCAGCAGCCCCCAGGGTTTAGCGGGAGTAGGGTTCGGCGAGCAGTACTTC.

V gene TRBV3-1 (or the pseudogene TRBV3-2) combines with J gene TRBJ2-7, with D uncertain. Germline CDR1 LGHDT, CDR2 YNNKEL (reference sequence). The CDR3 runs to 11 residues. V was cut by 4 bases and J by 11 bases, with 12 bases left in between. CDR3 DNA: TGTGCCAGCAGCCCCGGCCGCGACAAGTACTTC. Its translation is CASSPGRDKYF.

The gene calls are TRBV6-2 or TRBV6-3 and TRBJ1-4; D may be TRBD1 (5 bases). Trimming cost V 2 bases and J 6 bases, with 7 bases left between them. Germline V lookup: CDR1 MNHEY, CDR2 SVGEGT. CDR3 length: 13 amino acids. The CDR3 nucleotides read TGTGCCAGCAGTTACAGGGGTGATGAAAAACTGTTTTTT. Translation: CASSYRGDEKLFF.

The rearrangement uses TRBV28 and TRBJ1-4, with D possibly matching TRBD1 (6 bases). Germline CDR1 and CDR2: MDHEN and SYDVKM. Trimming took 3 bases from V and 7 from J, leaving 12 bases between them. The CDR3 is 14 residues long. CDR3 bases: TGTGCCAGCAGTTTCGGGGGGCATGGTGAAAAACTGTTTTTT. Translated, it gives CASSFGGHGEKLFF.

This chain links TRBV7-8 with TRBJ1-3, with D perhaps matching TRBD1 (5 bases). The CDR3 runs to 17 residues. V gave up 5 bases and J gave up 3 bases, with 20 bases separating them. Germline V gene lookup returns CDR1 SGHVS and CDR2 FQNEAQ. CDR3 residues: CASSPRVGGRFGNTIYF. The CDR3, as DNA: TGTGCCAGCAGCCCCAGGGTGGGGGGTAGGTTTGGAAACACCATATATTTT.

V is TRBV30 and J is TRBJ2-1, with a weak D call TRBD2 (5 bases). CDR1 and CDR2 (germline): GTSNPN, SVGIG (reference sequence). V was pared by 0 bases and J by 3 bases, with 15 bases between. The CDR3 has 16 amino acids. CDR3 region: CAWSVLSSQIYNEQFF. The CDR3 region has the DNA TGTGCCTGGAGTGTACTGTCTAGCCAAATCTACAATGAGCAGTTCTTC.

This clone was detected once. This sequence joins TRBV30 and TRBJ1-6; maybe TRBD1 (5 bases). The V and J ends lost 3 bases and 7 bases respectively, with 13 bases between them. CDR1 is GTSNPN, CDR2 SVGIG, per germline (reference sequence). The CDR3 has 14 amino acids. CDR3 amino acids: CAWRAPPGNSPLHF. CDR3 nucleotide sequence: TGTGCCTGGAGAGCTCCTCCAGGGAATTCACCCCTCCACTTT. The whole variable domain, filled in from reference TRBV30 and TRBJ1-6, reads SQTIHQWPATLVQPVGSPLSLECTVEGTSNPNLYWYRQAAGRGLQLLFYSVGIGQISSEVPQNLSASRPQDRQFILSSKKLLLSDSGFYLCAWRAPPGNSPLHFGNGTRLTVT.

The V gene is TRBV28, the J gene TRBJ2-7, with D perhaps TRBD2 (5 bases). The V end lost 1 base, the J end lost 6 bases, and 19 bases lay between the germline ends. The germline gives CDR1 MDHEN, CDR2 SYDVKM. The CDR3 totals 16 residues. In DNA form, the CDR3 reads TGTGCCAGCAGTTTATCCGCCTCGGGATGGTGGAGCGAGCAGTACTTC. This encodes CASSLSASGWWSEQYF.

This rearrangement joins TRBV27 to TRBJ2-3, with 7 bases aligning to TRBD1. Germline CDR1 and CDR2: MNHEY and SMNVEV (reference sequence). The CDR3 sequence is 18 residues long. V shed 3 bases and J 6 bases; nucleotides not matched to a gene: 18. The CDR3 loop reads CASSFGRTGPSGRDTQYF. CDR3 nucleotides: TGTGCCAGCAGTTTTGGTCGGACAGGACCGTCGGGTAGGGATACGCAGTATTTT.

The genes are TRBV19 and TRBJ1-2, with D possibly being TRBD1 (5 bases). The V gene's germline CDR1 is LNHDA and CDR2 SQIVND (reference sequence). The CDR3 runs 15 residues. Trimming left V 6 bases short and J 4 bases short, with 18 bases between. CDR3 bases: TGTGCCAGTAGGAACCCCGGACAAGACGTCTATGGCTACACCTTC. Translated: CASRNPGQDVYGYTF.

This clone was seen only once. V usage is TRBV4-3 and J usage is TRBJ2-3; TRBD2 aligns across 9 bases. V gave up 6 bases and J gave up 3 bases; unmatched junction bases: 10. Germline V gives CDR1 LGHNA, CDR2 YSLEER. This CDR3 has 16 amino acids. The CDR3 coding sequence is TGCGCCAGCAGTCAGGGACTAGCCGATACTACAGATACGCAGTATTTT. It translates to CASSQGLADTTDTQYF.

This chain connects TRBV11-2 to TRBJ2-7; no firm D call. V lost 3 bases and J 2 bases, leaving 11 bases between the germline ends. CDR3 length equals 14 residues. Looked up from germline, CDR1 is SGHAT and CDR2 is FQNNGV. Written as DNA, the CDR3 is TGTGCCAGCAGCTTGGCCCAGGTCGCCTACGAGCAGTACTTC. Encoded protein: CASSLAQVAYEQYF.

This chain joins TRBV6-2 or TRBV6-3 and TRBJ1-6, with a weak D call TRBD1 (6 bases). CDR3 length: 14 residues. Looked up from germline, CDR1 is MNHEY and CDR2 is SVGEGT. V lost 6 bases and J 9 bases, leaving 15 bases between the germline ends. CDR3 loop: CASSSGGAPSPLHF. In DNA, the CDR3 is TGTGCCAGCAGCTCCGGGGGGGCACCTTCACCCCTCCACTTT.

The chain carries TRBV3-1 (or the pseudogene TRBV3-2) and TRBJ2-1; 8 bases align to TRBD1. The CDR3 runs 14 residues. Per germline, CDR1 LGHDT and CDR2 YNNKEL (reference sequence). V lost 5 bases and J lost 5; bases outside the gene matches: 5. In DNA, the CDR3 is TGTGCCAGCAGCAAGAGGACAGGGCACAATGAGCAGTTCTTC. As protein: CASSKRTGHNEQFF.

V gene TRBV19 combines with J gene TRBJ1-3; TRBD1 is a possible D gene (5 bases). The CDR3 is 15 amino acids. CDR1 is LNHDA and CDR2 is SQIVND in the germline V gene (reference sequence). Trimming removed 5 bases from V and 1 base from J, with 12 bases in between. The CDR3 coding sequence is TGTGCCAGTAGTGCCCCGGGGGGGTCTGGAAACACCATATATTTT. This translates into CASSAPGGSGNTIYF.